This entry features one T cell receptor beta chain sequence. Its antigen is currently unknown. The entry originates in a study of identifying expanded T cells in peripheral blood. Study observations and caveats: Two-week clone count variance significantly increased as total template count grew. About 1.3 clones differed between technical replicates, versus about 16 and 19 over time.

The data were produced by immunoSEQ multiplex PCR, yet TCRdb's version contains in-frame clones alone and is incomplete. The sample yields roughly 100,000 clones, around 88% seen once. The V and J ends lost 5 bases and 1 base respectively, with 11 bases between them. Germline-derived CDR1 and CDR2 are MRHNA and SNTAGT. This CDR3 spans 14 amino acids. The sequencing sample was made of blood. The rearrangement links TRBV6-4 to TRBJ1-1, with D tentatively TRBD1 (6 bases). This receptor was obtained from a person between 18 and 75 years old in good health. CDR3 nucleotides: TGTGCCAGCAGTCCCGGACAGCAGAACACTGAAGCTTTCTTT. This gives the protein CASSPGQQNTEAFF.